The 17 T cell receptor beta chains presented below share a single source sample, sequenced in a study of STAT3 mutations in large granular lymphocyte leukemia. These TCRs' antigens remain unknown. Study findings and constraints: Every T-LGLL patient had at least one immunodominant TCRbeta clonotype.

Here immunoSEQ multiplex PCR was the method, and the copy in TCRdb shows in-frame clones only, minus some. The repertoire consists of approximately 3,000 clones, with about three quarters occurring once and the leading ten covering about a sixth. Specimen: peripheral blood mononuclear cells. The origin of the receptors is a middle-aged woman with T-cell large granular lymphocyte leukemia. Some clones in this sample may be carry-over from other donors' samples.

This clone appeared a few times. The chain recombines TRBV7-9 with TRBJ1-2; D unclear. This CDR3 region has 13 residues. The V and J ends lost 5 bases and 1 base respectively, with 8 bases between them. Germline lookup yields CDR1 SEHNR and CDR2 FQNEAQ (reference sequence). CDR3 nucleotide sequence: TGTGCCAGCAGCCAAAGTAATAACTATGGCTACACCTTC. As protein: CASSQSNNYGYTF.

V and J are TRBV7-2 and TRBJ2-7; D call uncertain. The V end was cut by 2 bases, the J end by 0 bases, with 11 bases between. The CDR3 is made up of 15 amino acids. Per germline, CDR1 SGHTA and CDR2 FQGNSA. CDR3 sequence reads: CASSLPRANSYEQYF. Here the CDR3 DNA reads TGTGCCAGCAGCTTACCCCGGGCCAACTCCTACGAGCAGTACTTC.

V usage is TRBV7-6 and J usage is TRBJ1-4; D remains unclear. CDR3 length: 14 residues. In germline, CDR1 is SGHVS, CDR2 FNYEAQ. V gave up 5 bases and J gave up 8 bases, with 15 bases separating them. This CDR3 reads CASSENAGDEKLFF. In DNA form, the CDR3 reads TGTGCCAGCAGCGAGAACGCCGGAGACGAAAAACTGTTTTTT.

The chain employs TRBV5-1 and TRBJ2-7; the D is unclear. V dropped 3 bases and J dropped 3 bases, with 16 bases sitting between them. In germline, CDR1 is SGHRS, CDR2 YFSETQ. The CDR3 extends over 15 amino acids. The CDR3 DNA is TGCGCCAGCAGCTACACGGCAGCTCCTGTCTACGAGCAGTACTTC. Encoded protein: CASSYTAAPVYEQYF.

The chain links TRBV29-1 to TRBJ1-2; D possibly corresponds to TRBD1 (6 bases). V was shortened by 5 bases and J by 8 bases, with 12 bases between the two germline ends. Germline loops: CDR1 SQVTM, CDR2 ANQGSEA. This CDR3 is 11 amino acids long. CDR3 in amino acids: CSVRQELGYTF. The CDR3 DNA sequence: TGCAGCGTTCGACAGGAACTCGGCTACACCTTC.

This clone was observed a single time. J is TRBJ2-1 and V is TRBV18; D is perhaps TRBD1 (5 bases). Trimming pared 2 bases from V and 6 bases from J, leaving 11 bases between. In germline, CDR1 is KGHSH, CDR2 LQKENI. CDR3 length: 14 amino acids. In DNA form, the CDR3 reads TGTGCCAGCTCACCAGGGGCATGGGGCAATGAGCAGTTCTTC. This gives the protein CASSPGAWGNEQFF.

This clone turned up a few times. J is TRBJ2-5 and V is TRBV10-3, with 12 bases lining up with TRBD2. CDR3 size: 12 residues. Germline V CDR1 and CDR2: ENHRY, SYGVKD. The J segment lost 5 bases and the V segment lost 10 bases, leaving 2 bases of the junction unmatched. The CDR3: CATGLAGETQYF. In DNA form, the CDR3 reads TGTGCCACAGGACTAGCGGGGGAGACCCAGTACTTC.

The V call is TRBV2, the J call TRBJ2-7, with 10 bases fitting TRBD2. After removal of 5 bases from V and 3 bases from J, the junction contained 4 bases not matched to a gene. The germline V gene encodes CDR1 SNHLY and CDR2 FYNNEI. The length of the CDR3 is 14 residues. The CDR3 loop is CASSPRTSGYEQYF. CDR3 bases: TGTGCCAGCAGTCCGAGGACTAGCGGCTACGAGCAGTACTTC.

This clone has only a few counts. The genes are TRBV7-9 and TRBJ2-7; D is uncertain. V was cut by 4 bases and J by 4 bases, with 5 bases left in between. Germline assignment: CDR1 SEHNR and CDR2 FQNEAQ (reference sequence). The length of the CDR3 is 11 residues. The CDR3 nucleotides read TGTGCCAGCAGCTCGATGTACGAGCAGTACTTC. Its translation is CASSSMYEQYF.

The gene calls are TRBV19 and TRBJ2-7, with TRBD2 matching 7 bases. From germline, CDR1 is LNHDA and CDR2 SQIVND (reference sequence). The CDR3 length is 14 residues. V was pared by 4 bases and J by 2 bases, with 5 bases of the junction left unmatched. The CDR3 region is CASSTSGGPYEQYF. The CDR3 DNA reads TGTGCCAGTAGTACGTCGGGAGGCCCCTACGAGCAGTACTTC.

The chain is built from TRBV29-1 and TRBJ2-3; either TRBD1 or TRBD2 may supply D (6 bases each). Germline CDR1 and CDR2: SQVTM and ANQGSEA. CDR3 length: 14 residues. With 7 bases removed from V and 3 bases from J, the gap between germline ends came to 17 bases. CDR3 sequence (DNA): TGCAGCGCTGATCCTGGAGGGGGAACAGATACGCAGTATTTT. It encodes CSADPGGGTDTQYF.

This clone showed up just a few times. The chain combines TRBV30 with TRBJ2-5; D unresolved. The CDR3 length is 12 residues. Germline CDR1 GTSNPN, CDR2 SVGIG (reference sequence). V lost 0 bases and J 4 bases, leaving 6 bases between the germline ends. The CDR3 coding sequence is TGTGCCTGGAGTGTACTCGGAGAGACCCAGTACTTC. Residues: CAWSVLGETQYF.

The CDR3 nucleotides read TGCGCCAGCAGCCATGCGGGAAGCTCCTACGAGCAGTACTTC. Protein sequence: CASSHAGSSYEQYF. The chain links TRBV4-1 to TRBJ2-7; tentatively, D is TRBD2 (6 bases). Trimming shortened V by 3 bases and J by 0 bases, and 9 bases separated the two germline ends. This CDR3 has 14 amino acids. The V gene's germline CDR1 is MGHRA and CDR2 YSYEKL.

Only a few counts were recorded for this clone. The chain uses TRBV28 and TRBJ2-7, with 7 bases that match TRBD1. Losses at the gene ends were 7 bases for V and 0 bases for J; bases not matched to a gene: 9. CDR3 length equals 15 residues. CDR1 and CDR2 from the germline V gene are MDHEN and SYDVKM. The CDR3 loop reads CASTTGQAHSYEQYF. CDR3 DNA: TGTGCCAGCACTACCGGACAGGCCCACTCCTACGAGCAGTACTTC.

This clone was observed a single time. The rearrangement links TRBV7-9 to TRBJ1-6; perhaps TRBD1 as D (6 bases). Trimming shortened V by 5 bases and J by 7 bases, and 18 bases separated the two germline ends. This CDR3 spans 16 amino acids. CDR1 and CDR2 from the germline V gene are SEHNR and FQNEAQ (reference sequence). DNA of the CDR3: TGTGCCAGCAGCCCCGCAAGCCGGGGGGCCAATTCACCCCTCCACTTT. Translating gives CASSPASRGANSPLHF.

This clone was picked up a small number of times. For the CDR3, the DNA is TGTGCCAGCAGCCAAGGCTGGGACGCGCCCCAGGATACGCAGTATTTT. Amino acid sequence: CASSQGWDAPQDTQYF. The chain is built from TRBV4-2 and TRBJ2-3; D tentatively reads TRBD1 or TRBD2 (5 bases each). Trimming pared 1 base from V and 6 bases from J, leaving 17 bases between. CDR1 is LGHNA, CDR2 YNFKEQ, per germline. This CDR3 is 16 amino acids long.

This chain connects TRBV5-1 to TRBJ2-7; D may be TRBD1 (5 bases). The CDR3 loop spans 14 amino acids. Germline V gives CDR1 SGHRS, CDR2 YFSETQ. V was pared by 2 bases and J by 2 bases, with 11 bases between. In DNA, the CDR3 is TGCGCCAGCAGCTTCCTTAGGGGCACCTACGAGCAGTACTTC. Protein product: CASSFLRGTYEQYF.